This T cell receptor beta chain was retrieved from a study of PD-1 blockade in classical Hodgkin lymphoma. Overall study results and limits: The study reported lower baseline TCR diversity in newly diagnosed patients than in healthy donors.

The method was immunoSEQ multiplex PCR; TCRdb's version includes in-frame clones alone and lacks a portion of them. The sample holds 20,000 to 25,000 clones, over 60% seen once. This CDR3 spans 15 amino acids. Germline V gene sequence: CDR1 KGHSH, CDR2 LQKENI. Trimming removed 1 base from V and 4 bases from J, with 13 bases in between. Note on this clone: Its cognate antigen is unknown.

Each and every patient relapsed after autologous stem cell transplantation, and patients got differing brentuximab vedotin exposure. The chain uses TRBV18 and TRBJ1-2; TRBD1 is a possible D gene (6 bases). This TCR was sampled from a human donor with classical Hodgkin lymphoma. The source material was peripheral blood mononuclear cells (PBMCs), sampled at baseline. This chain's CDR3 is CASSPLQGGSYGYTF. The CDR3 region has the DNA TGTGCCAGCTCACCACTACAGGGAGGTAGCTATGGCTACACCTTC.